The rows below give T cell receptor beta chains drawn from one sample of a study of T cells in Graves' hyperthyroidism and ophthalmopathy. TCRdb recomputed calls from the multiplex PCR reads with MiXCR, one row per CDR3 protein. This sample carries more than 300,000 distinct CDR3 sequences, approximately 17% of them seen once, and the ten largest clones take over 35%. Sequencing was carried out using blood. These receptors were taken from a man between 18 and 35 years old with Graves' ophthalmopathy. Both conserved end residues are part of each CDR3. A D gene is named only where the DNA matches it firmly. Where a row states a size, it is once, few, many or the class of an expanded clone; other rows omit it.

cdr3_aa cdr3_nt d_call j_call cdr3_length v_call clone_size
CASSLDGGGTSYEQYF TGTGCCAGCAGCTTAGACGGCGGGGGAACCTCCTACGAGCAGTACTTC TRBD2 TRBJ2-7 16 TRBV7-2 many
CSAIAGGRGETQYF TGCAGTGCCATAGCGGGGGGGCGTGGAGAGACCCAGTACTTC TRBD2 TRBJ2-5 14 TRBV20-1 .
CASSPPGNSNQPQHF TGTGCCAGCAGCCCTCCAGGGAATAGCAATCAGCCCCAGCATTTT . TRBJ1-5 15 TRBV7-9 many
CASSHATYNEKLFF TGTGCCAGCAGTCATGCAACTTATAATGAAAAACTGTTTTTT . TRBJ1-4 14 TRBV5-6 .
CASSQDPGTYSTDTQYF TGTGCCAGCAGCCAAGATCCCGGGACTTATAGCACAGATACGCAGTATTTT . TRBJ2-3 17 TRBV3-1 many
CASSFRRDREAFF TGCGCCAGCAGCTTCAGGAGGGACAGGGAGGCTTTCTTT TRBD1 TRBJ1-1 13 TRBV5-1 many
CASSYSGTSGPGGRNEQYF TGTGCCAGCAGTTACTCCGGGACTAGCGGGCCCGGGGGTCGCAATGAGCAGTACTTC TRBD2 TRBJ2-7 19 TRBV6-2/TRBV6-3 .
CASTFLKTQYF TGTGCCAGCACCTTCCTGAAAACGCAGTATTTT . TRBJ2-3 11 TRBV27 .
CATQRQGGMNTEAFF TGTGCCACCCAAAGGCAGGGCGGTATGAACACTGAAGCTTTCTTT . TRBJ1-1 15 TRBV6-2/TRBV6-3 few
CAISESGGNTEAFF TGTGCCATCAGTGAGTCGGGGGGGAACACTGAAGCTTTCTTT . TRBJ1-1 14 TRBV10-3 many
CASTGRGGPVTGELFF TGTGCCAGCACCGGGCGGGGGGGGCCGGTCACCGGGGAGCTGTTTTTT TRBD2 TRBJ2-2 16 TRBV6-1 many
CASSLQITENEAFF TGTGCCAGCAGCCTACAAATTACGGAAAATGAAGCTTTCTTT . TRBJ1-1 14 TRBV11-2 many
CASQKGSGANVLTF TGCGCCAGCCAGAAGGGGTCCGGGGCCAACGTCCTGACTTTC . TRBJ2-6 14 TRBV5-1 few
CASSHRASGELFF TGTGCCAGCAGTCACCGGGCTTCCGGGGAGCTGTTTTTT . TRBJ2-2 13 TRBV6-5 .
CASSEKGHYGYTF TGTGCCAGCAGTGAAAAGGGACACTATGGCTACACCTTC . TRBJ1-2 13 TRBV25-1 few
CASSESGRDTQYF TGCGCCAGCAGTGAGTCGGGGAGAGATACGCAGTATTTT . TRBJ2-3 13 TRBV10-2 .
CASSHVGTEAFF TGTGCCAGCAGCCACGTAGGCACTGAAGCTTTCTTT . TRBJ1-1 12 TRBV13 many
CASRQGDEKLFF TGTGCCAGCAGGCAGGGGGACGAAAAACTGTTTTTT TRBD1 TRBJ1-4 12 TRBV6-1 many
CASERGGYYGYTF TGTGCCAGCGAAAGAGGGGGCTACTATGGCTACACCTTC TRBD1 TRBJ1-2 13 TRBV2 many
CASSLGGEQFF TGTGCCAGCAGCTTAGGAGGGGAGCAGTTCTTC . TRBJ2-1 11 TRBV12-3/TRBV12-4 many
CASSLSRFEAFF TGTGCCAGCAGTTTAAGCCGGTTTGAAGCTTTCTTT . TRBJ1-1 12 TRBV12-3/TRBV12-4 many
CASSYSGQWEETQYF TGTGCCAGCAGTTACTCTGGGCAGTGGGAAGAGACCCAGTACTTC . TRBJ2-5 15 TRBV6-6 .
CSAPPTVSNQPQHF TGCAGTGCCCCGCCGACAGTCTCCAATCAGCCCCAGCATTTT . TRBJ1-5 14 TRBV20-1 many
CASSYSNQGNQPQHF TGTGCCAGCAGTTACTCGAACCAGGGCAATCAGCCCCAGCATTTT . TRBJ1-5 15 TRBV6-5 few
CASSFGWPSPLHF TGTGCCAGCAGTTTCGGCTGGCCTTCACCCCTCCACTTT . TRBJ1-6 13 TRBV27 many
CASGARSTGELFF TGTGCCAGCGGAGCACGAAGCACCGGGGAGCTGTTTTTT . TRBJ2-2 13 TRBV28 many
CASSLIADTDTQYF TGTGCCAGCAGTCTAATCGCGGACACAGATACGCAGTATTTT . TRBJ2-3 14 TRBV28 many
CAISEGLGTNFEQYF TGTGCCATCAGTGAAGGCCTAGGGACAAACTTTGAGCAGTACTTC . TRBJ2-7 15 TRBV10-3 many
CASSYGEGPNEQYF TGTGCCAGCAGTTACGGGGAGGGCCCGAACGAGCAGTACTTC TRBD2 TRBJ2-7 14 TRBV6-5 .
CASSLTLLSSYNEQFF TGTGCCAGCAGCTTAACCCTTCTTAGCTCCTACAATGAGCAGTTCTTC . TRBJ2-1 16 TRBV11-1 many
CAISEGQQAGANVLTF TGTGCCATCAGTGAGGGACAGCAAGCTGGGGCCAACGTCCTGACTTTC . TRBJ2-6 16 TRBV10-3 few
CSVEGGGGEDTQYF TGCAGCGTTGAAGGAGGGGGGGGGGAAGATACGCAGTATTTT . TRBJ2-3 14 TRBV29-1 few
CASRGRGYGYTF TGTGCCAGCAGGGGACGGGGCTATGGCTACACCTTC . TRBJ1-2 12 TRBV12-3/TRBV12-4 many
CASSSTGGDQPQHF TGTGCCAGCAGTTCAACAGGGGGAGATCAGCCCCAGCATTTT TRBD1 TRBJ1-5 14 TRBV12-3/TRBV12-4 few
CASSLAGGYQETQYF TGTGCCAGCAGTTTAGCGGGGGGTTACCAAGAGACCCAGTACTTC . TRBJ2-5 15 TRBV12-3/TRBV12-4 many
CATSARGYNEQFF TGTGCCACCAGTGCTAGGGGCTACAATGAGCAGTTCTTC . TRBJ2-1 13 TRBV24-1 few
CASSPGLADYNEQFF TGTGCCAGCAGTCCCGGACTAGCGGATTACAATGAGCAGTTCTTC TRBD2 TRBJ2-1 15 TRBV28 many
CASSAPTGTGVYGYTF TGTGCCAGCAGCGCGCCTACCGGGACAGGGGTCTATGGCTACACCTTC TRBD1 TRBJ1-2 16 TRBV9 few
CAITRTSGGRDTQYF TGTGCCATCACCCGGACTAGCGGGGGTAGAGATACGCAGTATTTT TRBD2 TRBJ2-3 15 TRBV10-3 many
CASSQGERTEAFF TGCGCCAGCAGCCAGGGAGAGAGGACTGAAGCTTTCTTT . TRBJ1-1 13 TRBV4-1 few